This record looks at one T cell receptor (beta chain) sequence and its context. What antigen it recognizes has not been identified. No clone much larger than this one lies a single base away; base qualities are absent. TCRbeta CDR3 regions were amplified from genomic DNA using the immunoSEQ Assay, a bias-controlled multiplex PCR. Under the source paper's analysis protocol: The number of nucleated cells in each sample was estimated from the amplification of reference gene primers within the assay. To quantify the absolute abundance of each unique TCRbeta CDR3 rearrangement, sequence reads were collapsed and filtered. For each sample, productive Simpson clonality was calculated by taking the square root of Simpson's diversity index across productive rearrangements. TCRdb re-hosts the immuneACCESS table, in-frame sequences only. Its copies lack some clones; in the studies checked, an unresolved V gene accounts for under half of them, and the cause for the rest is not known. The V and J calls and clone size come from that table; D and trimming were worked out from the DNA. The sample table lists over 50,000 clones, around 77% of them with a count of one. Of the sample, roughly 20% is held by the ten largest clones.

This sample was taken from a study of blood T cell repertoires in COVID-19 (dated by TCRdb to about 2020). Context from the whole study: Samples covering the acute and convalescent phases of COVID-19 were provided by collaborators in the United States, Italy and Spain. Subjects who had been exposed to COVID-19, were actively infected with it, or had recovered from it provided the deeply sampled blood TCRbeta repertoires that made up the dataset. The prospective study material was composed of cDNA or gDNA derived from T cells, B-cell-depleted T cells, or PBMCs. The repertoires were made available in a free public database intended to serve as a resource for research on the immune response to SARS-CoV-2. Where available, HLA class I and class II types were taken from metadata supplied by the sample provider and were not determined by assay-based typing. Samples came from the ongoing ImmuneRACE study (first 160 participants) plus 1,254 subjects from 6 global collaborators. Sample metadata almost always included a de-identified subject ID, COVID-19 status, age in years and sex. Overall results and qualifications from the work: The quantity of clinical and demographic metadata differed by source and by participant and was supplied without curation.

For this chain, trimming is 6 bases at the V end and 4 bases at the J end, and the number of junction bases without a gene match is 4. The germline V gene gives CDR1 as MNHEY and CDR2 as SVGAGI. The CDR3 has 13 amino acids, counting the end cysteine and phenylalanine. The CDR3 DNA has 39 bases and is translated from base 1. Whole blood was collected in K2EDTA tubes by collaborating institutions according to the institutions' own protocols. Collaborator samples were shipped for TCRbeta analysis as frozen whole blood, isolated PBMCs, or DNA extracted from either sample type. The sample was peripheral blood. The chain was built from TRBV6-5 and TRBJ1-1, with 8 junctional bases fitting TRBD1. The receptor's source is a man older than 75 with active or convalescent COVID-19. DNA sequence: TGTGCCAGCAGCGCGGACAGGGCCACTGAAGCTTTCTTT. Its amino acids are CASSADRATEAFF.